These 22 T cell receptor beta chains originate from one sample sequenced in a study of T cell repertoires in cytomegalovirus infection. These TCRs are of unknown antigen specificity. MiXCR, applied by TCRdb to the reads, yields one record per CDR3 protein. The sample shows fewer than 1,000,000 distinct CDR3 sequences, roughly 31% of them seen only once. The sequences come from cultured CD8+ T cells from PBMCs, collected from culture after CMV antigen stimulation. The receptors originated from a human donor in good health (CMV status not recorded). Some clones in this sample may be carry-over from other donors' samples.

The rearrangement uses TRBV27 and TRBJ2-6; D is uncertain. The germline V gene encodes CDR1 MNHEY and CDR2 SMNVEV (reference sequence). CDR3 size: 14 residues. V lost 4 bases, J lost 0 bases, and 4 bases lay in between. Written as DNA, the CDR3 is TGTGCCAGCAGTTGGATCTCTGGGGCCAACGTCCTGACTTTC. Protein product: CASSWISGANVLTF. Based on the CDR3 plus reference TRBV27 and TRBJ2-6, the full variable domain is EAQVTQNPRYLITVTGKKLTVTCSQNMNHEYMSWYRQDPGLGLRQIYYSMNVEVTDKGDVPEGYKVSRKEKRNFPLILESPSPNQTSLYFCASSWISGANVLTFGAGSRLTVL.

This clonotype was seen a handful of times. The chain joins TRBV10-2 to TRBJ1-5; the D is unclear. The germline CDR1 and CDR2 sequences are WSHSY and SAAADI. Trimming left V 7 bases short and J 4 bases short, with 14 bases between. The CDR3 consists of 14 residues. CDR3 nucleotides: TGCGCCAGCACCCAGCGGGGAATTAATCAGCCCCAGCATTTT. The encoded protein is CASTQRGINQPQHF.

Comments on this clonotype: A read error may be the cause here, since a much bigger clone is one base away. The chain combines TRBV12-3 or TRBV12-4 with TRBJ1-4; D gene ambiguous. This CDR3 has 14 amino acids. CDR3 DNA: TGTGCCAGCAGCCCACATGCAACTAATGAAAACCTGTTTTTT. Its translation: CASSPHATNENLFF.

This clonotype occurred a few times. V is TRBV7-9 and J is TRBJ2-2; no clear D. V gave up 4 bases and J gave up 1 base, with 13 bases separating them. Germline lookup yields CDR1 SEHNR and CDR2 FQNEAQ (reference sequence). The CDR3 loop spans 16 amino acids. The CDR3 here is CASSYPFSGNTGELFF. The CDR3 nucleotides are TGTGCCAGCAGCTACCCCTTCTCGGGGAACACCGGGGAGCTGTTTTTT. Drawing the rest from reference TRBV7-9 and TRBJ2-2, the complete variable domain is DTGVSQNPRHKITKRGQNVTFRCDPISEHNRLYWYRQTLGQGPEFLTYFQNEAQLEKSRLLSDRFSAERPKGSFSTLEIQRTEQGDSAMYLCASSYPFSGNTGELFFGEGSRLTVL.

This clonotype was counted only a few times. The CDR3: CASRDSPLTEAFF. Here the CDR3 DNA reads TGTGCCAGCAGGGACAGTCCCCTCACTGAAGCTTTCTTT. The rearrangement joins TRBV5-8 to TRBJ1-1, with a tentative D call TRBD1 (6 bases). Germline CDR1 is SGHTS and CDR2 is YDEGEE. The CDR3 is 13 residues long. Trimming cost V 5 bases and J 4 bases, with 12 bases left between them.

V usage is TRBV19 and J usage is TRBJ1-1, with D tentatively TRBD1 (6 bases). The V end was cut by 8 bases, the J end by 1 base, with 11 bases between. The germline V gene encodes CDR1 LNHDA and CDR2 SQIVND (reference sequence). This CDR3 is 13 amino acids long. The CDR3 loop is CASGVTGNTEAFF. The CDR3 DNA is TGTGCCAGTGGGGTGACAGGGAACACTGAAGCTTTCTTT.

The J gene is TRBJ2-2, the V gene TRBV9, with D possibly called TRBD1 or TRBD2 (5 bases each). The germline CDR1 and CDR2 sequences are SGDLS and YYNGEE. V was cut by 3 bases and J by 1 base, with 13 bases left in between. The CDR3 covers 16 residues. CDR3 nucleotide sequence: TGTGCCAGCAGCGCCCATAGTGGGGGGAACACCGGGGAGCTGTTTTTT. It translates to CASSAHSGGNTGELFF.

The chain combines TRBV19 with TRBJ1-1, with D possibly being TRBD1 (5 bases). Trimming removed 2 bases from V and 8 bases from J, with 18 bases in between. The CDR3 covers 15 residues. The germline V gene encodes CDR1 LNHDA and CDR2 SQIVND (reference sequence). In DNA form, the CDR3 reads TGTGCCAGTAGTATAAGGGCCGCGGGGACGGAGGAAGCTTTCTTT. This codes for CASSIRAAGTEEAFF. Variable domain in full (rest from reference TRBV19 and TRBJ1-1): DGGITQSPKYLFRKEGQNVTLSCEQNLNHDAMYWYRQDPGQGLRLIYYSQIVNDFQKGDIAEGYSVSREKKESFPLTVTSAQKNPTAFYLCASSIRAAGTEEAFFGQGTRLTVV.

J is TRBJ2-6 and V is TRBV12-3 or TRBV12-4; the match to TRBD2 covers 7 bases. The length of the CDR3 is 16 residues. The V and J ends lost 6 bases and 2 bases, in that order; junction bases with no gene match: 7. CDR3 loop: CASSRHSGTGANVLTF. As DNA, the CDR3 is TGTGCCAGCAGCCGCCACAGCGGGACTGGGGCCAACGTCCTGACTTTC.

This clonotype was seen a handful of times. The V call is TRBV6-6, the J call TRBJ2-3; D possibly matches TRBD1 or TRBD2 (7 bases each). V was shortened by 5 bases and J by 2 bases, with 17 bases between the two germline ends. CDR1 is MNHNY, CDR2 SVGAGI, per germline (reference sequence). The CDR3 is made up of 16 amino acids. The CDR3 reads CASSHQGGRNTDTQYF. Here the CDR3 DNA reads TGTGCCAGCAGTCACCAGGGGGGGCGAAACACAGATACGCAGTATTTT.

This clonotype came up many times. V and J are TRBV7-6 and TRBJ2-2; D may be TRBD1 (6 bases). The CDR3 is 17 amino acids. The germline CDR1 and CDR2 sequences are SGHVS and FNYEAQ. V was cut by 1 base and J by 3 bases, with 15 bases left in between. DNA for the CDR3: TGTGCCAGCAGCTTAGACGGTCAGGGGCCGGACACCGGGGAGCTGTTTTTT. Translated: CASSLDGQGPDTGELFF.

There are many counts of this clonotype. The rearrangement uses TRBV12-3 or TRBV12-4 and TRBJ2-3; no definite D call. V was pared by 4 bases and J by 0 bases, with 11 bases between. CDR3 length: 15 residues. This chain's CDR3 is CASSSFTDSTDTQYF. Here the CDR3 DNA reads TGTGCCAGCAGTTCCTTTACGGATAGCACAGATACGCAGTATTTT.

This chain joins TRBV9 and TRBJ2-1, with 10 positions matching TRBD2. J lost 8 bases, V lost 4 bases, and 18 bases had no gene match. The germline V gene encodes CDR1 SGDLS and CDR2 YYNGEE. This CDR3 has 18 amino acids. The CDR3 region is CASSKEESGGAADDEQFF. In DNA, the CDR3 is TGTGCCAGCAGCAAAGAGGAGAGCGGGGGGGCCGCGGACGATGAGCAGTTCTTC.

This clonotype has more than one count but fewer than ten. J is TRBJ2-2 and V is TRBV29-1, with TRBD1 identical over 8 bases. The CDR3 length is 14 residues. J gave up 4 bases and V 7 bases, and 8 bases lay outside the gene matches. Germline CDR1 is SQVTM and CDR2 is ANQGSEA. CDR3 sequence reads: CSATGVSGTGELFF. Here the CDR3 DNA reads TGCAGCGCGACAGGGGTCTCCGGCACCGGGGAGCTGTTTTTT.

This clonotype was seen a few times. The chain recombines TRBV12-3 or TRBV12-4 with TRBJ1-1, with D perhaps TRBD1 (6 bases). The V end was cut by 6 bases, the J end by 4 bases, with 21 bases between. The CDR3 has 16 residues. The CDR3 region has the DNA TGTGCCAGCAGGCCGGGAAGAGGGGGAGGTGGCACTGAAGCTTTCTTT. Its protein product is CASRPGRGGGGTEAFF.

At least ten counts were recorded for this clonotype. The chain uses TRBV7-8 and TRBJ2-7; D not certain. The CDR3 runs 17 residues. CDR1 and CDR2 from the germline V gene are SGHVS and FQNEAQ. Between the trimmed V and J ends, which lost 3 bases and 0 bases, there was a span of 18 bases. The chain's CDR3 is CASSFSPRMGNSYEQYV. DNA of the CDR3: TGTGCCAGCAGCTTTTCCCCACGGATGGGGAACTCCTACGAGCAGTACGTC.

The V and J genes are TRBV20-1 and TRBJ2-3; D is perhaps TRBD1 or TRBD2 (6 bases each). Between the trimmed V and J ends, which lost 5 bases and 3 bases, there was a span of 18 bases. The CDR3 is 15 residues long. Germline V gene lookup returns CDR1 DFQATT and CDR2 SNEGSKA (reference sequence). In DNA form, the CDR3 reads TGCAGTGCTCCACCTGGGGGGCCTTGGACAGATACGCAGTATTTT. Its protein product is CSAPPGGPWTDTQYF.

Many counts were recorded for this clonotype. The chain has TRBV6-2 or TRBV6-3 and TRBJ2-7, with 9 bases fitting TRBD2. The ends lost 8 bases at V and 3 bases at J; junction bases unmatched: 5. The CDR3 runs 13 residues. Germline V lookup: CDR1 MNHEY, CDR2 SVGEGT. CDR3 loop: CASQRGAFYEQYV. Written as DNA, the CDR3 is TGTGCCAGCCAGCGGGGGGCCTTCTACGAGCAGTACGTC.

In its sample, this clonotype was seen a few times. The J gene is TRBJ2-2, the V gene TRBV19; a weak D match, TRBD1 (5 bases). The CDR3 runs 16 residues. Germline V lookup: CDR1 LNHDA, CDR2 SQIVND (reference sequence). Trimming removed 4 bases from V and 0 bases from J, with 12 bases in between. This chain's CDR3 is CASSTFDSSNTGELFF. The CDR3 DNA reads as TGTGCCAGTAGTACCTTTGACAGTTCGAACACCGGGGAGCTGTTTTTT.

The chain joins TRBV6-8 to TRBJ2-2; no reliable D call. Trimming left V 0 bases short and J 5 bases short, with 7 bases between. The germline CDR1 and CDR2 sequences are MNHGY and SAAAGT. This CDR3 contains 14 residues. The CDR3 protein is CASSYSDVTGELFF. For the CDR3, the DNA is TGTGCCAGCAGTTACTCGGACGTAACCGGGGAGCTGTTTTTT.

This sequence joins TRBV7-6 and TRBJ2-7; D is perhaps TRBD1 (6 bases). Germline V gene data show CDR1 as SGHVS and CDR2 as FNYEAQ. V was shortened by 0 bases and J by 2 bases, with 11 bases between the two germline ends. The CDR3 consists of 15 residues. Here the CDR3 reads CASSLATGSAYEQYF. As DNA, the CDR3 is TGTGCCAGCAGCTTAGCCACAGGGTCAGCCTACGAGCAGTACTTC.

This chain connects TRBV27 to TRBJ2-5, with TRBD2 matching 13 bases. Germline V gives CDR1 MNHEY, CDR2 SMNVEV (reference sequence). This CDR3 spans 17 amino acids. J gave up 2 bases and V 4 bases, and 7 bases lay outside the gene matches. CDR3 sequence reads: CASSWGLAGLTQETQYF. The CDR3 DNA is TGTGCCAGCAGTTGGGGACTAGCGGGGTTAACACAAGAGACCCAGTACTTC.